This is a list of T cell receptor beta chains from one sample in a study of graft-versus-host responses after intestinal transplantation. Generated by immunoSEQ multiplex PCR, the TCRdb table keeps only in-frame clones and is missing some. The table has roughly 70,000 clones, under 90% seen once; the top ten hold 0.39%. These receptors are not linked to any known antigen. The specimen comprised unstimulated CD4+ T cells sorted from spleen or lymph node cells, sampled before transplant. The receptors here all came from a human donor who was the organ donor for an intestinal transplant. The CDR3 runs from the conserved cysteine through the conserved F or W. A D gene is named only where the DNA matches it firmly. Clone size is given for some rows only: seen once, a few or many times, or a class if the clone is expanded.

size,D,J,V,CDR3,DNA
.,.,TRBJ2-5,TRBV5-1,CASGPWGQGSETQYF,TGCGCCAGCGGACCCTGGGGGCAGGGTAGCGAGACCCAGTACTTC
.,.,TRBJ1-5,TRBV21-1,CASSKVACNQPQHF,TGTGCCAGCAGCAAAGTAGCTTGCAATCAGCCCCAGCATTTT
.,TRBD1,TRBJ2-1,TRBV2,CASSVLGQGAGEQFF,TGTGCCAGCAGTGTTTTGGGACAGGGGGCTGGTGAGCAGTTCTTC
few,.,TRBJ1-2,TRBV7-2,CASSLGVYGYTF,TGTGCCAGCAGCTTAGGAGTCTATGGCTACACCTTC
.,TRBD2,TRBJ2-1,TRBV25-1,CASRASSGGGLRLNEQFF,TGTGCCAGCAGGGCGTCTAGCGGGGGGGGTTTACGACTCAATGAGCAGTTCTTC
.,TRBD1,TRBJ1-2,TRBV5-1,CASSLGGTGTNYGYTF,TGCGCCAGCAGCTTGGGGGGGACAGGCACCAACTATGGCTACACCTTC
.,.,TRBJ1-6,TRBV28,CASSSQVSYNSPLHF,TGTGCCAGCAGCTCCCAGGTTTCCTATAATTCACCCCTCCACTTT
once,TRBD1,TRBJ1-3,TRBV18,CASSPGQLGNTIYF,TGTGCCAGCTCACCGGGACAGCTTGGAAACACCATATATTTT
.,.,TRBJ1-3,TRBV5-6,CASSLGLGDSGNTIYF,TGTGCCAGCAGCTTGGGACTCGGGGACTCTGGAAACACCATATATTTT
.,.,TRBJ1-4,TRBV19,CASSITTTNEKLFF,TGTGCCAGTAGTATTACAACAACTAATGAAAAACTGTTTTTT
once,.,TRBJ2-5,TRBV5-1,CASSLAAHLQETQYF,TGCGCCAGCAGCCTCGCCGCACATCTCCAAGAGACCCAGTACTTC
.,.,TRBJ2-3,TRBV25-1,CASSERGTDTQYF,TGTGCCAGCAGTGAACGGGGCACAGATACGCAGTATTTT
.,TRBD2,TRBJ2-3,TRBV10-3,CAISEWGGETDTQYF,TGTGCCATCAGTGAGTGGGGGGGGGAAACAGATACGCAGTATTTT
.,.,TRBJ2-3,TRBV7-9,CASSFGPDTQYF,TGTGCCAGCAGCTTCGGTCCAGATACGCAGTATTTT
.,TRBD1,TRBJ1-6,TRBV10-3,CAIRETGLDNSPLHF,TGTGCCATCAGGGAGACAGGGCTCGATAATTCACCCCTCCACTTT
.,.,TRBJ1-2,TRBV18,CASSPSQGRQYGYTF,TGTGCCAGCTCACCATCGCAGGGGCGTCAATATGGCTACACCTTC
.,.,TRBJ1-5,TRBV28,CASSLPYSNQPQHF,TGTGCCAGCAGTTTACCCTATAGCAATCAGCCCCAGCATTTT
.,.,TRBJ2-3,TRBV6-1,CASSESILTDTQYF,TGTGCCAGCAGTGAATCCATACTGACAGATACGCAGTATTTT
.,TRBD2,TRBJ2-3,TRBV15,CATSRGTSGGRTDTQYF,TGTGCCACCAGCAGAGGTACTAGCGGGGGACGCACAGATACGCAGTATTTT
.,TRBD1,TRBJ1-2,TRBV29-1,CSVGTGPSYGYTF,TGCAGCGTTGGGACAGGCCCCAGCTATGGCTACACCTTC
.,TRBD1,TRBJ1-6,TRBV10-3,CALRQGPNSPLHF,TGTGCCCTGCGACAGGGTCCCAATTCACCCCTCCACTTT
.,TRBD1,TRBJ2-2,TRBV5-1,CASSRTGNTGELFF,TGCGCCAGCTCGCGGACAGGGAACACCGGGGAGCTGTTTTTT
once,.,TRBJ1-5,TRBV7-2,CASSSLPPGVGNQPQHF,TGTGCCAGCAGCTCGCTCCCTCCAGGGGTTGGCAATCAGCCCCAGCATTTT
.,TRBD1,TRBJ2-1,TRBV6-6,CASSYGTGYNEQFF,TGTGCCAGCAGTTACGGGACAGGTTACAATGAGCAGTTCTTC
few,.,TRBJ2-5,TRBV10-3,CAIKNTSYETQYF,TGTGCCATCAAGAATACTAGTTATGAGACCCAGTACTTC
.,.,TRBJ2-3,TRBV6-1,CASSAYQETDTQYF,TGTGCCAGCAGTGCATACCAGGAAACAGATACGCAGTATTTT
.,.,TRBJ1-5,TRBV11-2,CASSEGRGSDQPQHF,TGTGCCAGCAGTGAGGGGAGGGGTTCTGATCAGCCCCAGCATTTT
.,.,TRBJ1-2,TRBV19,CASSIRDGYGYTF,TGTGCCAGTAGTATTCGGGATGGCTATGGCTACACCTTC
.,TRBD2,TRBJ2-3,TRBV7-8,CATHPGGRTDTQYF,TGTGCCACACACCCGGGGGGGAGGACAGATACGCAGTATTTT
.,TRBD1,TRBJ1-5,TRBV30,CAWTGTGVYNQPQHF,TGTGCCTGGACCGGGACAGGGGTGTACAATCAGCCCCAGCATTTT
.,.,TRBJ2-1,TRBV5-4,CASSKGGQTGGMGRSNEQFF,TGTGCCAGCAGCAAAGGCGGTCAAACAGGAGGGATGGGGCGTTCCAATGAGCAGTTCTTC